A single TCR beta chain is shown here with its context. The germline CDR1 and CDR2 sequences are LGHDT and YNNKEL (reference sequence). The CDR3 is 16 residues long. The trim removed 4 bases at V and 3 bases at J, leaving 11 bases unmatched. The source of the sample is a study of blood T cell repertoires in COVID-19. Study information: Researchers got acute and convalescent COVID-19 samples from the United States, Italy and Spain. The cDNA or gDNA used as material had been derived from T cells, B-cell-depleted T cells, or PBMCs.

How the authors handled the data: Cell counts per sample came from amplifying reference gene primers. Sequencing was performed with immunoSEQ multiplex PCR; in TCRdb, only in-frame clones are kept and a portion is missing. The DNA was the basis for D and trimming; V, J and clone size are from that table. This table has approximately 50,000 clones, approximately 90% appearing once. The chain has TRBV3-1 (or the pseudogene TRBV3-2) and TRBJ1-1; 7 bases line up with TRBD1. This sequence was found in a woman over 75 with acute or convalescent COVID-19. Source material: peripheral blood. The CDR3 protein is CASSPPSTGMDTEAFF. CDR3 nucleotide sequence: TGTGCCAGCAGCCCTCCATCGACAGGGATGGACACTGAAGCTTTCTTT.